This entry lists 26 T cell receptor beta chains sequenced from one sample in a study of T cell responses to AZD1222 COVID-19 vaccine (dated by TCRdb to about 2021). Preparation of the library involved the immunoSEQ multiplex PCR assay. TCRdb took this table from immuneACCESS and kept in-frame rearrangements with V and J called. Such tables lack part of the clones; where checked against another copy, unresolved V genes explain under half of the gap, and the rest is unexplained. This sample is represented by about 110,000 clones; 85% to 95% of them were singletons. The top ten hold less than 7.5% of the sample. Sample time point, as interpreted from the label and publication: about 28 days (+/-7) after the second vaccine dose. This sample comprised peripheral blood, obtained 28 days after the second AZD1222 dose. Receptors were obtained from an adult who received the AZD1222 COVID-19 vaccine.

The chain carries TRBV5-4 and TRBJ1-3; the D gene is possibly TRBD1 (5 bases). The CDR3 is 14 residues long. Looked up from germline, CDR1 is SGHNT and CDR2 is YYREEE (reference sequence). The V and J ends lost 0 bases and 3 bases respectively, with 7 bases between them. CDR3 nucleotides: TGTGCCAGCAGCTTGGAAGGGGTTGGAAACACCATATATTTT. Translation gives CASSLEGVGNTIYF.

The chain employs TRBV12-5 and TRBJ1-2; D is possibly TRBD1 (5 bases). Germline V CDR1 and CDR2: LGHNT, FRNRAP. The CDR3 is made up of 17 amino acids. Trimming removed 3 bases from V and 8 bases from J, with 25 bases in between. The CDR3 here is CASGFLLDIPVSGGYTF. DNA for the CDR3: TGTGCTAGTGGTTTTCTACTGGACATCCCAGTCTCAGGGGGCTACACCTTC.

The chain recombines TRBV7-6 with TRBJ1-4; D might be TRBD1 (5 bases). The CDR3 loop spans 16 amino acids. The germline V and J ends were trimmed by 4 bases and 0 bases, with 12 bases remaining between them. Germline-derived CDR1 and CDR2 are SGHVS and FNYEAQ. The CDR3 region is CASSSLGGATNEKLFF. CDR3 DNA sequence: TGTGCCAGCAGCTCCCTAGGAGGGGCAACTAATGAAAAACTGTTTTTT.

This CDR3 is CACLPGLAGDTQYF. The CDR3 DNA follows: TGTGCCTGCCTTCCGGGACTAGCCGGGGATACGCAGTATTTT. The chain carries TRBV30 and TRBJ2-3, with 9 nucleotides matching TRBD2. The length of the CDR3 is 14 residues. From germline, CDR1 is GTSNPN and CDR2 SVGIG (reference sequence). Trimming at V came to 6 bases and at J to 6 bases, leaving 10 bases not matched to a gene.

The rearrangement joins TRBV5-5 to TRBJ2-2; D is perhaps TRBD2 (7 bases). Germline assignment: CDR1 SGHKS and CDR2 YYEKEE (reference sequence). The CDR3 length is 16 residues. V was shortened by 0 bases and J by 5 bases, with 14 bases between the two germline ends. DNA of the CDR3: TGTGCCAGCAGCTTGGCGGGGGGCAGGAAGACCGGGGAGCTGTTTTTT. It is translated as CASSLAGGRKTGELFF.

Here the CDR3 reads CASSSTSGLKYEQYF. The DNA for the CDR3 is TGTGCCAGCAGCTCGACTAGCGGGCTGAAATACGAGCAGTACTTC. The J gene is TRBJ2-7, the V gene TRBV7-2; 10 bases map to TRBD2. V lost 4 bases, J lost 4 bases, and 7 bases stayed unmatched. Germline values: CDR1 SGHTA, CDR2 FQGNSA. The CDR3 extends over 15 amino acids.

This clone showed up just once. The chain joins TRBV7-8 to TRBJ2-1, with 10 bases aligning to TRBD2. Per germline, CDR1 SGHVS and CDR2 FQNEAQ. This CDR3 is 17 amino acids long. With 0 bases clipped from V and 7 bases from J, the junction kept 9 bases outside the gene matches. CDR3 region: CASSLAVIAGGNNEQFF. CDR3 DNA: TGTGCCAGCAGCTTAGCGGTAATAGCGGGAGGCAATAATGAGCAGTTCTTC.

V usage is TRBV27 and J usage is TRBJ2-2; D gene uncertain. Trimming removed 6 bases at V and 7 bases at J, with 15 bases between. In germline, CDR1 is MNHEY, CDR2 SMNVEV (reference sequence). This CDR3 has 14 residues. The CDR3 DNA follows: TGTGCCAGCAGCCGACAATTCCTGGGCGGGGAGCTGTTTTTT. Protein sequence: CASSRQFLGGELFF.

CDR3 sequence reads: CASSPGGETEAFF. The CDR3 nucleotides are TGTGCCAGCTCACCGGGGGGAGAAACTGAAGCTTTCTTT. The chain is built from TRBV18 and TRBJ1-1; the D gene is possibly TRBD1 (5 bases). CDR3 length: 13 residues. Trimming shortened V by 3 bases and J by 5 bases, and 10 bases separated the two germline ends. The germline V gene encodes CDR1 KGHSH and CDR2 LQKENI.

The V and J genes are TRBV6-5 and TRBJ1-2; TRBD1 matches 10 bases. CDR1 is MNHEY and CDR2 is SVGAGI in the germline V gene. This CDR3 has 15 residues. Trimming at V came to 0 bases and at J to 8 bases, leaving 6 bases not matched to a gene. The CDR3 DNA is TGTGCCAGCAGTTACTCGGGACAGGGGCATTTAGGCTACACCTTC. Translating it yields CASSYSGQGHLGYTF.

The chain is built from TRBV30 and TRBJ1-1, with D hard to call. Trimming pared 2 bases from V and 0 bases from J, leaving 13 bases between. The CDR3 extends over 15 amino acids. The germline V gene encodes CDR1 GTSNPN and CDR2 SVGIG (reference sequence). The CDR3 loop reads CAWSPLLGMNTEAFF. The CDR3 nucleotides read TGTGCCTGGAGTCCTCTATTAGGGATGAACACTGAAGCTTTCTTT.

The chain joins TRBV5-1 to TRBJ2-7, with 7 bases fitting TRBD2. CDR1 and CDR2 from the germline V gene are SGHRS and YFSETQ. Germline trimming cut 2 bases from V and 5 bases from J; bases unmatched to any gene: 7. This CDR3 spans 14 amino acids. CDR3 coding DNA: TGCGCCAGCAGCTTCTCGGGACTAATCAACGAGCAGTACTTC. This encodes CASSFSGLINEQYF.

The V gene is TRBV27, the J gene TRBJ2-7; D gene uncertain. Germline CDR1 MNHEY, CDR2 SMNVEV (reference sequence). V was clipped by 6 bases and J by 1 base, with 7 bases between them. This CDR3 has 12 residues. The CDR3 nucleotides read TGTGCCAGCAGCCCCCCTTCCTACGAGCAGTACTTC. Translation: CASSPPSYEQYF.

This clone was observed a few times. CDR3 protein: CATSRDGAGAPDTQYF. The DNA of the CDR3 is TGTGCCACCAGCAGAGATGGGGCAGGGGCCCCAGATACGCAGTATTTT. V is TRBV15 and J is TRBJ2-3; D is perhaps TRBD1 (6 bases). The V and J ends lost 0 bases and 4 bases respectively, with 14 bases between them. This CDR3 is built from 16 residues. Germline V lookup: CDR1 LNHNV, CDR2 YYDKDF (reference sequence).

The V gene is TRBV3-1 (or the pseudogene TRBV3-2), the J gene TRBJ1-1; TRBD1 matches 8 bases. The CDR3 loop spans 14 amino acids. V gave up 4 bases and J gave up 4 bases; unmatched junction bases: 5. Germline CDR1 and CDR2: LGHDT and YNNKEL (reference sequence). CDR3 amino acids: CASSPGQGRTEAFF. CDR3 in DNA: TGTGCCAGCAGCCCCGGACAGGGTCGCACTGAAGCTTTCTTT.

This chain uses TRBV28 with TRBJ1-2; the D gene is possibly TRBD1 (5 bases). The V gene lost 3 bases and the J gene lost 5 bases, with 19 bases spanning the gap. Germline CDR1 is MDHEN and CDR2 is SYDVKM. CDR3 length: 16 amino acids. The CDR3 spells CASSFRTTAARYGYTF. CDR3 coding DNA: TGTGCCAGCAGTTTTCGGACAACGGCTGCGCGATATGGCTACACCTTC.

The chain combines TRBV28 with TRBJ1-4; perhaps TRBD1 as D (5 bases). CDR1 MDHEN and CDR2 SYDVKM come from the germline V gene. The CDR3 length is 14 residues. Between the trimmed V and J ends, which lost 8 bases and 5 bases, there was a span of 15 bases. In nucleotides, the CDR3 is TGTGCCAGCTATCCGGGACGGTCGAATGAAAAACTGTTTTTT. The encoded protein is CASYPGRSNEKLFF.

This CDR3 reads CASRSSHRLAGEYNEQFF. The CDR3 DNA follows: TGTGCCAGCAGGTCCTCCCACCGACTAGCGGGAGAGTACAATGAGCAGTTCTTC. V usage is TRBV27 and J usage is TRBJ2-1, with TRBD2 matching over 12 bases. Trimming took 6 bases from V and 4 from J; bases not matched to a gene: 13. The V gene's germline CDR1 is MNHEY and CDR2 SMNVEV (reference sequence). The CDR3 covers 18 residues.

This chain uses TRBV14 with TRBJ1-2; the D is unclear. CDR3 length: 13 amino acids. Per germline, CDR1 SGHDN and CDR2 FVKESK. The germline V and J ends were trimmed by 1 base and 13 bases, with 16 bases remaining between them. The DNA for the CDR3 is TGTGCCAGCAGCCAAGTTGCCTACGGGGATGCCACCTTC. Amino acids: CASSQVAYGDATF.

The chain joins TRBV7-9 to TRBJ2-5; 7 bases agree with TRBD2. CDR1 SEHNR and CDR2 FQNEAQ come from the germline V gene (reference sequence). The CDR3 contains 14 residues. Germline trimming cut 7 bases from V and 0 bases from J; bases unmatched to any gene: 5. This CDR3 reads CASIHGGYQETQYF. The CDR3 DNA reads as TGTGCCAGCATCCACGGGGGGTACCAAGAGACCCAGTACTTC. The variable domain in full, with the rest retrieved from reference TRBV7-9 and TRBJ2-5, is DTGVSQNPRHKITKRGQNVTFRCDPISEHNRLYWYRQTLGQGPEFLTYFQNEAQLEKSRLLSDRFSAERPKGSFSTLEIQRTEQGDSAMYLCASIHGGYQETQYFGPGTRLLVL.

The chain recombines TRBV6-5 with TRBJ1-2; D not resolved. Germline CDR1 and CDR2: MNHEY and SVGAGI. This CDR3 is built from 12 residues. V shed 2 bases and J shed 9 bases, with 10 bases lying between them. The CDR3 sequence is CASSYAGARYTF. CDR3 DNA: TGTGCCAGCAGTTACGCCGGTGCTCGCTACACCTTC.

This sequence joins TRBV6-5 and TRBJ1-2, with TRBD1 as a possible D gene (5 bases). CDR3 length: 15 amino acids. Germline-derived CDR1 and CDR2 are MNHEY and SVGAGI. V gave up 4 bases and J gave up 1 base, with 13 bases separating them. CDR3 sequence (DNA): TGTGCCAGCAGTTCACCAATTGACAGTAACTATGGCTACACCTTC. Its protein product is CASSSPIDSNYGYTF.

This clone appeared a single time. The chain joins TRBV2 to TRBJ1-4, with D uncertain. Trimming stripped 4 bases from V and 8 bases from J, with 14 bases between. The CDR3 consists of 14 residues. Germline V gives CDR1 SNHLY, CDR2 FYNNEI. CDR3 protein: CASSGRPTWEKLFF. The DNA of the CDR3 is TGTGCCAGCAGTGGGCGCCCAACATGGGAAAAACTGTTTTTT.

The CDR3 sequence: CAWRTSGSRGEQFF. The CDR3 bases are TGTGCCTGGAGAACTAGCGGGTCCAGGGGTGAGCAGTTCTTC. This rearrangement joins TRBV30 to TRBJ2-1, with 9 bases lining up with TRBD2. The germline V gene encodes CDR1 GTSNPN and CDR2 SVGIG (reference sequence). J was trimmed by 9 bases and V by 3 bases; bases with no gene match: 9. There are 14 residues in the CDR3.

The gene calls are TRBV29-1 and TRBJ1-2, with 9 bases matching TRBD1. Trimming at V came to 3 bases and at J to 1 base, leaving 6 bases not matched to a gene. This CDR3 comprises 15 residues. Germline V CDR1 and CDR2: SQVTM, ANQGSEA. CDR3 sequence: CSVDGTGSFNYGYTF. The CDR3 DNA sequence: TGCAGCGTTGATGGGACAGGGAGCTTTAACTATGGCTACACCTTC.

The chain combines TRBV5-1 with TRBJ2-5; 13 bases agree with TRBD2. Germline CDR1 SGHRS, CDR2 YFSETQ. The CDR3 is 17 amino acids. After removal of 3 bases from V and 5 bases from J, the junction contained 10 bases not matched to a gene. CDR3 loop: CASSSGLAGASGETQYF. CDR3 in DNA: TGCGCCAGCAGCTCCGGACTAGCGGGGGCCTCCGGGGAGACCCAGTACTTC.